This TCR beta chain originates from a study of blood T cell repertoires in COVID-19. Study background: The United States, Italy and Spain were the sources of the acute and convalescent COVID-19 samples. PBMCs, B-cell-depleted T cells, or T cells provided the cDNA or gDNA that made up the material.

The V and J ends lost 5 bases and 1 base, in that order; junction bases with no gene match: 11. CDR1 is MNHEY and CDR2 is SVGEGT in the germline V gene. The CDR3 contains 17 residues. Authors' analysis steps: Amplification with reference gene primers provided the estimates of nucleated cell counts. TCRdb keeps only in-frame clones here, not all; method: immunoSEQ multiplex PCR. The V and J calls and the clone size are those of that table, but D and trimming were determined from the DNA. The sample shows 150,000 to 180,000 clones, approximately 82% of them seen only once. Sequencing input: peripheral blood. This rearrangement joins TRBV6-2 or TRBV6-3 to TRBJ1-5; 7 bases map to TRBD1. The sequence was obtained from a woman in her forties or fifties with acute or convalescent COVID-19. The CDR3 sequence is CASSTDYPTGSNQPQHF. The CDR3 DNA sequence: TGTGCCAGCAGTACCGACTACCCGACAGGGAGCAATCAGCCCCAGCATTTT.